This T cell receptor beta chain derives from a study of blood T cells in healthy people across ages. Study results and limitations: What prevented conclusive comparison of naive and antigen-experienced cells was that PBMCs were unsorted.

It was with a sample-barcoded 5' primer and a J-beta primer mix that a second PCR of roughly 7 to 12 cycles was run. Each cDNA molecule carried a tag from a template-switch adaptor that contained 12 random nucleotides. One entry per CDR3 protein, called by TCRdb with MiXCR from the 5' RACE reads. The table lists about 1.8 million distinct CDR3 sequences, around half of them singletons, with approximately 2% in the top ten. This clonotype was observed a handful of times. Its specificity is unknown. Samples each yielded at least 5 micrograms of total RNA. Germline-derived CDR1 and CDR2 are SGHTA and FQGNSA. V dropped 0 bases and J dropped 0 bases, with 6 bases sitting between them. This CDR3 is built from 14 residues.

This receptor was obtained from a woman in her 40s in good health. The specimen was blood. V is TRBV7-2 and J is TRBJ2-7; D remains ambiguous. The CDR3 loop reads CASSLAAPSYEQYF. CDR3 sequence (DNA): TGTGCCAGCAGCTTAGCGGCGCCCTCCTACGAGCAGTACTTC.